The next 26 T cell receptor beta chains were all read from a single sample in a study of OX40 agonist ivuxolimab in advanced cancers. The method was immunoSEQ multiplex PCR; TCRdb's version includes in-frame clones alone and lacks a portion of them. The table records fewer than 100,000 clones, approximately 91% of them present only once. The source material was CD4+ or CD8+ T cells sorted from blood, sampled in a trial of the OX40 agonist ivuxolimab. These receptors originate from an adult with an advanced solid tumor such as melanoma, head and neck, liver or kidney cancer.

The chain links TRBV27 to TRBJ1-2; D gene unclear. The CDR3 covers 16 residues. The germline V gene encodes CDR1 MNHEY and CDR2 SMNVEV (reference sequence). V was trimmed by 3 bases and J by 4 bases, leaving 18 bases between them. CDR3 sequence reads: CASSFRPGVRSYGYTF. The CDR3, as DNA: TGTGCCAGCAGTTTTCGACCCGGGGTAAGGAGCTATGGCTACACCTTC.

This clone was recorded a few times. V is TRBV7-9 and J is TRBJ1-5; no firm D call. There are 12 residues in the CDR3. Per the germline V gene, CDR1 is SEHNR and CDR2 is FQNEAQ (reference sequence). V gave up 5 bases and J gave up 7 bases, with 9 bases separating them. CDR3 sequence: CASSIDPQPQHF. The CDR3, as DNA: TGTGCCAGCAGCATAGATCCGCAGCCCCAGCATTTT.

The chain has TRBV5-4 and TRBJ2-7; 7 bases map to TRBD2. Germline V CDR1 and CDR2: SGHNT, YYREEE (reference sequence). With 4 bases clipped from V and 5 bases from J, the junction kept 15 bases outside the gene matches. This CDR3 spans 16 amino acids. DNA for the CDR3: TGTGCCAGCAGCCGGCGTGAGAAAACCCTAGCGGACGAGCAGTACTTC. As protein: CASSRREKTLADEQYF.

This sequence joins TRBV9 and TRBJ2-5; D may be TRBD2 (5 bases). The end of the DNA fits TRBJ2-7 better, so the J call may be wrong. This CDR3 is built from 12 residues. The V gene's germline CDR1 is SGDLS and CDR2 YYNGEE. The CDR3 bases are TGTGCCAGCAGCCCACGAGAGGGCGAGCAGTACTTC. It translates to CASSPREGEQYF.

This rearrangement joins TRBV7-2 to TRBJ2-3; D is undetermined. The CDR3 consists of 13 residues. Trimming removed 0 bases at V and 6 bases at J, with 7 bases between. Per germline, CDR1 SGHTA and CDR2 FQGNSA. The CDR3 sequence is CASSLASMDTQYF. CDR3 DNA: TGTGCCAGCAGCTTAGCTAGCATGGATACGCAGTATTTT.

The chain recombines TRBV2 with TRBJ2-3; TRBD2 agrees at 14 bases. The V gene's germline CDR1 is SNHLY and CDR2 FYNNEI. The J segment lost 6 bases and the V segment lost 6 bases, leaving 2 bases of the junction unmatched. The CDR3 covers 14 residues. The CDR3 loop reads CASRWTSGRDTQYF. In nucleotides, the CDR3 is TGTGCCAGCAGGTGGACTAGCGGGAGGGATACGCAGTATTTT.

In its sample, this clone was seen a few times. This chain links TRBV9 with TRBJ1-1; TRBD1 matches 7 bases. This CDR3 is built from 14 residues. The J segment lost 4 bases and the V segment lost 4 bases, leaving 7 bases of the junction unmatched. CDR1 and CDR2 from the germline V gene are SGDLS and YYNGEE. CDR3 bases: TGTGCCAGCAGCTTCCGACAGGGTGTCACTGAAGCTTTCTTT. It specifies CASSFRQGVTEAFF.

V is TRBV7-2 and J is TRBJ2-7; D unresolved. Germline assignment: CDR1 SGHTA and CDR2 FQGNSA. Trimming stripped 4 bases from V and 2 bases from J, with 3 bases between. The CDR3 runs to 11 residues. The CDR3 loop reads CASSWAYEQYF. The DNA of the CDR3 is TGTGCCAGCAGCTGGGCCTACGAGCAGTACTTC.

This clone showed up just a few times. Other DNA sequences in the same sample also yield this CDR3. The chain employs TRBV4-1 and TRBJ2-7, with a tentative D call TRBD1 (5 bases). Germline V gene sequence: CDR1 MGHRA, CDR2 YSYEKL. V was shortened by 1 base and J by 7 bases, with 11 bases between the two germline ends. This CDR3 contains 13 residues. The CDR3 nucleotides are TGCGCCAGCAGCCAAGGGGCAGGGTATGAGCAGTACTTC. Translation gives CASSQGAGYEQYF.

J is TRBJ2-7 and V is TRBV7-9, with D possibly being TRBD2 (5 bases). CDR3 size: 14 residues. Germline V gives CDR1 SEHNR, CDR2 FQNEAQ (reference sequence). The V and J ends lost 2 bases and 0 bases respectively, with 8 bases between them. CDR3 region: CASSLRESSYEQYF. For the CDR3, the DNA is TGTGCCAGCAGCTTAAGGGAGAGCTCCTACGAGCAGTACTTC.

The chain employs TRBV29-1 and TRBJ1-3; TRBD1 agrees at 7 bases. The ends lost 4 bases at V and 1 base at J; junction bases unmatched: 10. In germline, CDR1 is SQVTM, CDR2 ANQGSEA. The CDR3 extends over 16 amino acids. CDR3 sequence reads: CSVVGGQDPSGNTIYF. CDR3 sequence (DNA): TGCAGCGTTGTCGGCGGACAGGACCCGTCTGGAAACACCATATATTTT. The full variable domain, with the rest looked up from reference TRBV29-1 and TRBJ1-3, is SAVISQKPSRDICQRGTSLTIQCQVDSQVTMMFWYRQQPGQSLTLIATANQGSEATYESGFVIDKFPISRPNLTFSTLTVSNMSPEDSSIYLCSVVGGQDPSGNTIYFGEGSWLTVV.

This chain joins TRBV19 and TRBJ1-1; 7 bases map to TRBD1. The ends lost 5 bases at V and 0 bases at J; junction bases unmatched: 6. In germline, CDR1 is LNHDA, CDR2 SQIVND (reference sequence). The CDR3 loop spans 15 amino acids. CDR3 nucleotides: TGTGCCAGTAGTGCCGACAGGGACATGAACACTGAAGCTTTCTTT. This gives the protein CASSADRDMNTEAFF.

CDR3 sequence: CASTPRFSDTQYF. CDR3 DNA: TGTGCCAGCACCCCGCGATTTTCAGATACGCAGTATTTT. This sequence joins TRBV6-5 and TRBJ2-3; no reliable D call. Germline lookup yields CDR1 MNHEY and CDR2 SVGAGI. CDR3 length: 13 residues. The ends were cut back, 7 bases at V and 4 bases at J, with 12 bases in the middle.

This chain uses TRBV30 with TRBJ1-1; a weak D match, TRBD1 (5 bases). The CDR3 has 14 residues. Trimming took 2 bases from V and 1 from J, leaving 11 bases between them. The germline V gene has CDR1 GTSNPN and CDR2 SVGIG (reference sequence). CDR3 coding DNA: TGTGCCTGGAGTCAGGGCAGCGGGAACACTGAAGCTTTCTTT. Translation: CAWSQGSGNTEAFF. Based on the CDR3 plus reference TRBV30 and TRBJ1-1, the full variable domain is SQTIHQWPATLVQPVGSPLSLECTVEGTSNPNLYWYRQAAGRGLQLLFYSVGIGQISSEVPQNLSASRPQDRQFILSSKKLLLSDSGFYLCAWSQGSGNTEAFFGQGTRLTVV.

The genes are TRBV10-3 and TRBJ1-1, with D perhaps TRBD1 (5 bases). The CDR3 sequence is 11 residues long. CDR1 and CDR2 (germline): ENHRY, SYGVKD. The V gene lost 10 bases and the J gene lost 6 bases, with 12 bases spanning the gap. The CDR3 nucleotides are TGTGCCACCTCCAGGGAGGCTGAAGCTTTCTTT. This gives the protein CATSREAEAFF.

The gene calls are TRBV28 and TRBJ2-2; TRBD1 matches 10 bases. V shed 5 bases, J shed 1 base, and the junction held 13 bases outside the gene matches. Germline values: CDR1 MDHEN, CDR2 SYDVKM. CDR3 size: 19 residues. The CDR3 loop is CASSHLRGDRGQNTGELFF. The CDR3 DNA reads as TGTGCCAGCAGTCACCTCCGGGGGGACAGGGGCCAGAACACCGGGGAGCTGTTTTTT.

The chain recombines TRBV6-6 with TRBJ2-7; 10 nucleotides match TRBD2. CDR3 length equals 14 residues. Germline CDR1 reads MNHNY; CDR2 reads SVGAGI (reference sequence). Trimming cost V 9 bases and J 2 bases; bases outside gene matches: 7. CDR3 sequence (DNA): TGTGCCAGTATCCCGGGGACTAGCGCCTACGAGCAGTACTTC. It translates to CASIPGTSAYEQYF.

The gene calls are TRBV28 and TRBJ1-2; 7 nucleotides agree with TRBD1. The junction had 23 bases not matched to a gene; V was cut back by 6 bases and J by 4 bases. This CDR3 region has 19 residues. CDR1 is MDHEN and CDR2 is SYDVKM in the germline V gene. The CDR3, as DNA: TGTGCCAGCAGAGAACTCGGGACAGCGCCCCGGGGTATGGGCTATGGCTACACCTTC. It encodes CASRELGTAPRGMGYGYTF.

The rearrangement links TRBV5-1 to TRBJ2-4; perhaps TRBD2 as D (5 bases). The CDR3 sequence is 17 residues long. CDR1 is SGHRS and CDR2 is YFSETQ in the germline V gene. The ends were cut back, 0 bases at V and 0 bases at J, with 13 bases in the middle. CDR3 nucleotides: TGCGCCAGCAGCTTGGGTGTGATCGGGGTAGCCAAAAACATTCAGTACTTC. Protein: CASSLGVIGVAKNIQYF.

This clone was picked up one time. The genes are TRBV5-1 and TRBJ1-4; the D gene is possibly TRBD1 (5 bases). The CDR3 extends over 15 amino acids. CDR1 SGHRS and CDR2 YFSETQ come from the germline V gene. The germline V and J ends were trimmed by 0 bases and 0 bases, with 6 bases remaining between them. CDR3 nucleotides: TGCGCCAGCAGCTTGGGGGGGACAACTAATGAAAAACTGTTTTTT. Its translation: CASSLGGTTNEKLFF.

The chain recombines TRBV13 with TRBJ2-7; the D gene is possibly TRBD1 (5 bases). The length of the CDR3 is 14 residues. V dropped 5 bases and J dropped 2 bases, with 13 bases sitting between them. In germline, CDR1 is PRHDT, CDR2 FYEKMQ (reference sequence). The CDR3 DNA sequence: TGTGCCAGCAGCGGTGGACAAGGGCCCTACGAGCAGTACTTC. Its translation is CASSGGQGPYEQYF.

The V call is TRBV6-5, the J call TRBJ2-2; weak D call: TRBD1 (6 bases). This CDR3 is 12 amino acids long. V dropped 5 bases and J dropped 9 bases, with 10 bases sitting between them. Germline-derived CDR1 and CDR2 are MNHEY and SVGAGI. The chain's CDR3 is CASSPGTRELFF. CDR3 coding DNA: TGTGCCAGCAGTCCCGGGACAAGGGAGCTGTTTTTT.

Of note for this clone: Other nucleotide sequences in the sample specify the same CDR3. The genes are TRBV6-4 and TRBJ2-3; 9 bases are a match to TRBD2. Germline V gene lookup returns CDR1 MRHNA and CDR2 SNTAGT. This CDR3 has 15 amino acids. With V trimmed by 0 bases and J by 4 bases, 2 bases remained unmatched. The CDR3 coding sequence is TGTGCCAGCAGTGACTCGACTAGCGGTTCAGATACGCAGTATTTT. It codes for CASSDSTSGSDTQYF.

V gene TRBV27 combines with J gene TRBJ2-7; the match to TRBD1 covers 7 bases. CDR1 and CDR2 from the germline V gene are MNHEY and SMNVEV (reference sequence). J was trimmed by 5 bases and V by 2 bases; bases with no gene match: 6. The CDR3 has 14 amino acids. The CDR3, as DNA: TGTGCCAGCAGTTTAGGCAGGGGGTTCGACGAGCAGTACTTC. Protein: CASSLGRGFDEQYF.

V usage is TRBV2 and J usage is TRBJ1-1; no reliable D call. Looked up from germline, CDR1 is SNHLY and CDR2 is FYNNEI. The CDR3 sequence is 13 residues long. Deletions cut 6 bases from V and 5 bases from J, with 13 bases between. CDR3 nucleotides: TGTGCCAGCAGGGAGGATGTGGGAACTGAAGCTTTCTTT. The encoded protein is CASREDVGTEAFF. Looking up the rest from reference TRBV2 and TRBJ1-1 gives the full variable domain: EPEVTQTPSHQVTQMGQEVILRCVPISNHLYFYWYRQILGQKVEFLVSFYNNEISEKSEIFDDQFSVERPDGSNFTLKIRSTKLEDSAMYFCASREDVGTEAFFGQGTRLTVV.

The V call is TRBV7-9, the J call TRBJ2-2; D gene unclear. CDR3 length: 14 residues. Germline V gene data show CDR1 as SEHNR and CDR2 as FQNEAQ (reference sequence). Trimming removed 5 bases at V and 7 bases at J, with 14 bases between. CDR3 DNA: TGTGCCAGCAGCCAAGTAGGAGTTAACGGGGAGCTGTTTTTT. Protein: CASSQVGVNGELFF.